A selection of T cell receptor beta chains follows, all from one sample in a study of metastatic and nonmetastatic thyroid tumors. Via MiXCR, TCRdb re-called the PCR reads. The table includes about 15,000 clones, under 25% detected once. Sequencing used tumor tissue. Receptor source: a female donor with papillary thyroid cancer or a benign thyroid nodule (not recorded which). Some clones in this sample may be carry-over from other donors' samples. Both conserved end residues are part of each CDR3. A D gene is named only where the DNA matches it firmly. Clone sizes are given selectively: once, few, many, or a class where the clone is expanded.

CDR3aa	CDR3nt	v_gene	j_gene	abundance	d_gene
CSTRQGDQPQHF	TGCAGTACTCGACAGGGGGATCAGCCCCAGCATTTT	TRBV20-1	TRBJ1-5	many	TRBD1
CSARETDYGYTF	TGCAGTGCTAGAGAGACAGACTATGGCTACACCTTC	TRBV20-1	TRBJ1-2	medium-sized	-
CASSPLAGGRSEQFF	TGTGCCAGCAGTCCCCTAGCGGGAGGGCGGAGTGAGCAGTTCTTC	TRBV12-3/TRBV12-4	TRBJ2-1	many	TRBD2
CASSPRDRVNEQFF	TGTGCCAGCAGCCCCCGGGACAGGGTGAATGAGCAGTTCTTC	TRBV3-1	TRBJ2-1	-	TRBD1
CASGLNQNTGELFF	TGTGCCAGCGGCCTCAATCAGAACACCGGGGAGCTGTTTTTT	TRBV7-6	TRBJ2-2	medium-sized	-
CASSLGIFKNQPQHF	TGTGCCAGCAGTTTAGGGATATTCAAAAATCAGCCCCAGCATTTT	TRBV28	TRBJ1-5	few	-
CASSFWSSLEQYF	TGTGCCAGCAGTTTTTGGTCATCCTTAGAGCAGTACTTC	TRBV27	TRBJ2-7	-	-
CASSQTRRRLTNTEAFF	TGTGCCAGCTCACAAACCAGGCGGAGACTTACGAACACTGAAGCTTTCTTT	TRBV18	TRBJ1-1	many	-
CSARDRRDTEAFF	TGCAGTGCTAGAGATCGGAGGGACACTGAAGCTTTCTTT	TRBV20-1	TRBJ1-1	-	-
CATSRDETEQYF	TGTGCCACCAGCAGAGATGAGACCGAGCAGTACTTC	TRBV15	TRBJ2-7	-	-
CASMGRGLTVYTF	TGTGCCAGTATGGGTAGGGGGCTCACTGTCTACACCTTC	TRBV19	TRBJ1-2	-	TRBD1
CASSEFNSPLHF	TGCGCCAGCAGTGAGTTTAATTCACCCCTCCACTTT	TRBV10-2	TRBJ1-6	many	-
CASSLRGGLRGDEQFF	TGTGCCAGCAGCTTACGGGGGGGACTCCGAGGCGATGAGCAGTTCTTC	TRBV11-2	TRBJ2-1	-	TRBD2
CASSLERRGAEAFF	TGTGCCAGCAGCTTGGAGCGGCGCGGCGCTGAAGCTTTCTTT	TRBV5-4	TRBJ1-1	many	-
CASSPLSTDTQYF	TGTGCCAGCAGTCCCCTTAGCACAGATACGCAGTATTTT	TRBV27	TRBJ2-3	few	-
CASRSGGRDEAFF	TGTGCCAGCAGATCCGGAGGCAGGGATGAAGCTTTCTTT	TRBV6-1	TRBJ1-1	medium-sized	-
CASSLGGRGTDTQYF	TGCGCCAGCAGCCTGGGAGGCAGGGGGACAGATACGCAGTATTTT	TRBV5-1	TRBJ2-3	many	-
CAFSSAGNVDTQYF	TGTGCCTTCAGTAGCGCGGGAAACGTCGATACGCAGTATTTT	TRBV6-1	TRBJ2-3	few	-
CSARGQGTSSYNEQLF	TGCAGTGCTAGAGGACAGGGCACAAGCTCCTACAATGAGCAGTTATTC	TRBV20-1	TRBJ2-1	-	TRBD1
CASSIDAGSYEQYF	TGTGCCAGCAGCATAGACGCAGGGTCCTACGAGCAGTACTTC	TRBV7-6	TRBJ2-7	-	-
CSAQSCVNTEAFF	TGCAGTGCCCAGAGTTGTGTCAACACTGAAGCTTTCTTT	TRBV20-1	TRBJ1-1	-	-
CSVETSTWNTEAFF	TGCAGCGTCGAAACATCTACTTGGAACACTGAAGCTTTCTTT	TRBV29-1	TRBJ1-1	many	-
CATSRDSRGNQPQHF	TGTGCCACCAGCAGAGATTCCCGGGGTAATCAGCCCCAGCATTTT	TRBV15	TRBJ1-5	many	-
CASSSTALKNIQYF	TGTGCCAGCAGTTCGACAGCGCTAAAAAACATTCAGTACTTC	TRBV28	TRBJ2-4	few	-
CSASDMGAGGYTF	TGCAGTGCTAGCGACATGGGGGCGGGAGGCTACACCTTC	TRBV20-1	TRBJ1-2	once	-
CASSLDGLANGDEQFF	TGTGCCAGCAGTTTAGACGGTCTAGCAAATGGAGATGAGCAGTTCTTC	TRBV12-3/TRBV12-4	TRBJ2-1	-	-